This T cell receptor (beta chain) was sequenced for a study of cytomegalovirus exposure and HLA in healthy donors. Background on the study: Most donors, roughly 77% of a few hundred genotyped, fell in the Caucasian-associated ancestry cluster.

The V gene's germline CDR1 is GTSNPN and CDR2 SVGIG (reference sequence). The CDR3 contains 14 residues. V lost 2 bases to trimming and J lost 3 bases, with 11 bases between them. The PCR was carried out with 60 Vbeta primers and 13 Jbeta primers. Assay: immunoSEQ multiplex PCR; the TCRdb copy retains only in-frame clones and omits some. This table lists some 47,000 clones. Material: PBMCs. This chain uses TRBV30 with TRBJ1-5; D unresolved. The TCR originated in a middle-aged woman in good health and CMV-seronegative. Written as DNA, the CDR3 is TGTGCCTGGAGTACGCTAATATTCAATCAGCCCCAGCATTTT. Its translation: CAWSTLIFNQPQHF.